This is a list of T cell receptor beta chains from one sample in a study of blood T cells in healthy people across ages. TCRdb fed the 5' RACE reads into MiXCR, producing one record per CDR3 protein. Of 600,000 to 850,000 distinct CDR3 sequences listed, 25% were seen once; the top ten hold 9.4%. These data also formed part of another study, on T cells of mothers and their children.

What was sequenced was blood. The receptors originated from a boy younger than 18 in good health. The CDR3 runs from the conserved cysteine through the conserved F or W. D genes are given only for firm matches. Size values are once, few and many counts, or a class for expanded clones, and some rows have none.

clone_size | d_call | j_call | v_call | cdr3_nt | cdr3_aa
few | - | TRBJ1-1 | TRBV12-3/TRBV12-4 | TGTGCCAGCACCGTAGGAGGGAACACTGAAGCTTTCTTT | CASTVGGNTEAFF
- | TRBD2 | TRBJ2-5 | TRBV5-1 | TGCGCCAGCAGCCCGAGGACTAGCGGGGGGGAAGAGACCCAGTACTTC | CASSPRTSGGEETQYF
- | - | TRBJ1-5 | TRBV18 | TGTGCCAGCTCCCGGGACTTGGGGGAGCCCCAGCATTTT | CASSRDLGEPQHF
few | - | TRBJ2-7 | TRBV10-2 | TGCGCCAGCAGTGAGACGGACGGCTCCTACGAGCAGTACTTC | CASSETDGSYEQYF
- | - | TRBJ2-5 | TRBV5-1 | TGCGCCAGCAGCTTGTGGTCAGGGGCGGCGACCCAGTACTTC | CASSLWSGAATQYF
- | TRBD2 | TRBJ2-1 | TRBV2 | TGTGCCAGCAACCGCGGGGGGCCCTCCTACAATGAGCAGTTCTTC | CASNRGGPSYNEQFF
- | TRBD1 | TRBJ2-3 | TRBV28 | TGTGCCAGCAGTCCCGCCCGGACAGGGACAGATACGCAGTATTTT | CASSPARTGTDTQYF
- | - | TRBJ1-5 | TRBV12-3/TRBV12-4 | TGTGCCAGCAGTCCCCCAGGGTTAGAAAGCAATCAGCCCCAGCATTTT | CASSPPGLESNQPQHF
few | - | TRBJ2-2 | TRBV13 | TGTGCCAGCAGCTTAAGTCAGAAGAACACCGGGGAGCTGTTTTTT | CASSLSQKNTGELFF
- | - | TRBJ2-7 | TRBV20-1 | TGCAGTGCCATCCAAGGGCTAGCGACGTTCTCCTACGAGCAGTACTTC | CSAIQGLATFSYEQYF
- | - | TRBJ2-7 | TRBV10-2 | TGCGCCAGCAGTGAGTCTCACTACGAGCAGTACTTC | CASSESHYEQYF
few | - | TRBJ1-1 | TRBV10-3 | TGTGCCATCAGTGAGCCGAAGGGAAGGGAGAACACTGAAGCTTTCTTT | CAISEPKGRENTEAFF
- | - | TRBJ1-4 | TRBV2 | TGTGCCAGCAGTGAAGCGGTCGGCAGCCTTAATGAAAAACTGTTTTTT | CASSEAVGSLNEKLFF
few | - | TRBJ1-1 | TRBV28 | TGTGCCAGCAGTTTCCCACCCTATTTCAGGGGGAACACTGAAGCTTTCTTT | CASSFPPYFRGNTEAFF
- | TRBD2 | TRBJ2-1 | TRBV7-9 | TGTGCCAGCAGCTCCGGGACTACGTCAGATGAGCAGTTCTTC | CASSSGTTSDEQFF
- | TRBD2 | TRBJ2-5 | TRBV7-2 | TGTGCCAGCAGCTTAAGGGGAGGGGCGGAGACCCAGTACTTC | CASSLRGGAETQYF
- | TRBD2 | TRBJ2-5 | TRBV10-3 | TGTGCCATCAGTGAAAGTTATGGCGGGGGACAAGAGACCCAGTACTTC | CAISESYGGGQETQYF
- | - | TRBJ2-5 | TRBV11-2 | TGTGCCAGCAGCTCCCTAGAGGGGGACCAAGAGACCCAGTACTTC | CASSSLEGDQETQYF
few | - | TRBJ1-3 | TRBV15 | TGTGCCACCAGCAGAGATGGAGGAAACACCATATATTTT | CATSRDGGNTIYF
- | - | TRBJ2-3 | TRBV24-1 | TGTGCCACCAGTGCAACCAACACAGATACGCAGTATTTT | CATSATNTDTQYF
- | - | TRBJ2-1 | TRBV2 | TGTGCCAGCTCTGGGGCGGGGAACAATGAGCAGTTCTTC | CASSGAGNNEQFF
few | TRBD2 | TRBJ2-5 | TRBV7-2 | TGTGCCAGCAGTCGAGGACTAGCGGGGTTATTGTACCAAGAGACCCAGTACTTC | CASSRGLAGLLYQETQYF
- | - | TRBJ1-1 | TRBV24-1 | TGTGCCACCAATACTGAAGCTTTCTTT | CATNTEAFF
- | TRBD2 | TRBJ2-2 | TRBV7-6 | TGTGCCAGCAGCTTACCTCCGGGAGGGGGACGGTCCGGGGAGCTGTTTTTT | CASSLPPGGGRSGELFF
few | - | TRBJ1-1 | TRBV10-3 | TGTGCCATCAGTGAGTCCCGGGGCACTGAAGCTTTCTTT | CAISESRGTEAFF
- | TRBD2 | TRBJ2-4 | TRBV7-2 | TGTGCCAGCAGCTTAGCGCGGGGACTAGCGGGAGGCGGAACCAAAAACATCCAGTACTTC | CASSLARGLAGGGTKNIQYF
- | - | TRBJ2-3 | TRBV24-1 | TGTGCCACCAGTGACCCCGAGGGGGGTGACACAGATACGCAGTATTTT | CATSDPEGGDTDTQYF
- | TRBD1 | TRBJ2-1 | TRBV4-1 | TGCGCCACCGGGACAGGGCCGTCCTACAATGAGCAGTTCTTC | CATGTGPSYNEQFF
- | - | TRBJ2-5 | TRBV28 | TGTGCCAGCAGTGGAGGAACGTGGGAGACCCAGTACTTC | CASSGGTWETQYF
few | - | TRBJ2-1 | TRBV29-1 | TGCAGCGTTCTCGAGGGGGGCCATGTCAATGAGCAGTTCTTC | CSVLEGGHVNEQFF
few | - | TRBJ2-5 | TRBV20-1 | TGCAGTGCTAGGCGTTCGGGGGAGACCCAGTACTTC | CSARRSGETQYF
- | TRBD1 | TRBJ2-7 | TRBV5-1 | TGCGCCAGCAGCCTGTGGACAGGGCCAGGGTACGAGCAGTACTTC | CASSLWTGPGYEQYF
few | TRBD2 | TRBJ2-7 | TRBV29-1 | TGCAGCGTATCTCGGGGGGGAGAGCAGTACTTC | CSVSRGGEQYF
few | - | TRBJ1-4 | TRBV6-6 | TGTGCCAGCAGTTACTCTCTGGAGGATGAAAAACTGTTTTTT | CASSYSLEDEKLFF
- | TRBD1 | TRBJ2-7 | TRBV2 | TGTACCAGCGGGACAGGGTTCCTTTCCTACGAGCAGTACTTC | CTSGTGFLSYEQYF
few | - | TRBJ2-5 | TRBV13 | TGTGCCAGCAGCTTAAGACTAGATGTAGAGACCCAGTACTTC | CASSLRLDVETQYF
- | - | TRBJ1-4 | TRBV4-1 | TGCGCCAGCAGCCAAGAAAGTGCAACTAATGAAAAACTGTTTTTT | CASSQESATNEKLFF
- | TRBD1 | TRBJ1-5 | TRBV20-1 | TGCAGTGCTAGAGTCGGACAGGCTAATCAGCCCCAGCATTTT | CSARVGQANQPQHF
- | TRBD1 | TRBJ2-6 | TRBV5-5 | TGTGCCAGCAGTTTAGGACAGGGGGCAACTGGGGCCAACGTCCTGACTTTC | CASSLGQGATGANVLTF
few | - | TRBJ2-6 | TRBV29-1 | TGCAGCGTAGCCACCACAGGCTCTGGGGCCAACGTCCTGACTTTC | CSVATTGSGANVLTF
- | TRBD2 | TRBJ2-5 | TRBV7-9 | TGTGCCAGCAGCTACCCGGGACTAGCGGGAGGGGAGGAGACCCAGTACTTC | CASSYPGLAGGEETQYF
- | TRBD1 | TRBJ1-4 | TRBV6-2/TRBV6-3 | TGTGCCAGCAGTGATCCGGGACAGGGAAGAGCTAATGAAAAACTGTTTTTT | CASSDPGQGRANEKLFF
- | - | TRBJ1-2 | TRBV5-1 | TGCGCCAGCAGCCTTGCCGGGGCTGGAGGCCACACCTTC | CASSLAGAGGHTF
few | - | TRBJ2-7 | TRBV18 | TGTGCCAGCTCATCCTCACCTCCGACAGGCCCCTACGAGCAGTACTTC | CASSSSPPTGPYEQYF
- | - | TRBJ2-5 | TRBV13 | TGTGCCAGCAGCTTAGGCTCAGCAGGGAGAGAGACCCAGTACTTC | CASSLGSAGRETQYF
few | - | TRBJ1-1 | TRBV29-1 | TGCAGCGTTGTAAACCGACTCTCCCGTATAACTGAAGCTTTCTTT | CSVVNRLSRITEAFF
- | TRBD2 | TRBJ2-7 | TRBV12-3/TRBV12-4 | TGTGCCAGCACCACAAGGGAGGGTTTCGGCGAGCAGTACTTC | CASTTREGFGEQYF
few | - | TRBJ2-7 | TRBV7-9 | TGTGCCAGCAGCTTAACCTCCCAAAGATACGAGCAGTACTTC | CASSLTSQRYEQYF
- | - | TRBJ2-1 | TRBV7-3 | TGTGCCAGCAGCTTAGGAAGGGTAAGCTCCTACAATGAGCAGTTCTTC | CASSLGRVSSYNEQFF
- | - | TRBJ2-7 | TRBV2 | TGTGCCAGCAGTCTAGTAAGGGGGGCGCTTCTGTACGAGCAGTACTTC | CASSLVRGALLYEQYF